This passage covers 2 T cell receptor beta chains from one sample sequenced in a study of identical twins. TCRdb recomputed calls from the 5' RACE reads with MiXCR, one row per CDR3 protein. Among more than 650,000 distinct CDR3 sequences listed, 5.5% to 6.5% were seen once. Material for sequencing was naive T cells sorted from blood. The receptors stem from a man aged 18 to 30 in good health.

A few counts support this clonotype. The chain couples TRBV7-9 to TRBJ2-1; no reliable D call. Trimming shortened V by 10 bases and J by 8 bases, and 6 bases separated the two germline ends. The CDR3 totals 9 residues. The germline V gene has CDR1 SEHNR and CDR2 FQNEAQ (reference sequence). CDR3 in amino acids: CATVHEQFF. CDR3 sequence (DNA): TGTGCCACCGTACATGAGCAGTTCTTC.

This clonotype was detected many times. This sequence joins TRBV29-1 and TRBJ2-1, with a tentative D call TRBD2 (6 bases). Germline values: CDR1 SQVTM, CDR2 ANQGSEA. The CDR3 runs 13 residues. V gave up 5 bases and J gave up 2 bases, with 10 bases separating them. Here the CDR3 reads CSVSGSTYNEQFF. DNA for the CDR3: TGCAGCGTTTCCGGGAGCACCTACAATGAGCAGTTCTTC.